The rows below give T cell receptor beta chains drawn from one sample of a study of shared clonotypes between healthy human individuals. Assay used: immunoSEQ multiplex PCR; TCRdb lists only in-frame clones, some missing. The top ten clones hold 10% to 15% of a sample with some 490,000 clones, roughly 80% of them seen once. Sequencing was done on a sample of PBMCs. Receptors originate from a woman between 40 and 55 years old in good health. Some clones in this sample may be carry-over from other donors' samples. Both conserved end residues are part of each CDR3.

V gene: TRBV19
J gene: TRBJ1-4
CDR3 protein: CASSISRGRGEKLFF

V gene: TRBV7-2
J gene: TRBJ1-1
CDR3 protein: CASSSTGNLASRTEAFF

V gene: TRBV6-6
J gene: TRBJ2-1
CDR3 protein: CASRPTSGRDNEQFF

V gene: TRBV7-2
J gene: TRBJ2-2
CDR3 protein: CASSPSGLAGLTGELFF

V gene: TRBV18
J gene: TRBJ2-3
CDR3 protein: CASSLRGHFSTDTQYF

V gene: TRBV5-1
J gene: TRBJ2-2
CDR3 protein: CASSLGDTTTGELFF

V gene: TRBV11-1
J gene: TRBJ2-3
CDR3 protein: CASSQTGGTDTQYF

V gene: TRBV2
J gene: TRBJ2-7
CDR3 protein: CASSEARVYEQYF

V gene: TRBV7-8
J gene: TRBJ1-5
CDR3 protein: CASSPGQGLSGNQPQHF

V gene: TRBV7-8
J gene: TRBJ2-3
CDR3 protein: CASSLAMILDTQYF

V gene: TRBV4-1
J gene: TRBJ2-1
CDR3 protein: CASSQDVIWNEQFF

V gene: TRBV7-2
J gene: TRBJ2-5
CDR3 protein: CASNVLAGGGETQYF

V gene: TRBV13
J gene: TRBJ1-3
CDR3 protein: CASRGGFGSSSGNTIYF

V gene: TRBV27
J gene: TRBJ1-4
CDR3 protein: CASKSWGEKLFF

V gene: TRBV5-4
J gene: TRBJ2-5
CDR3 protein: CASSATGKETQYF

V gene: TRBV2
J gene: TRBJ2-5
CDR3 protein: CASSELVSIETQYF

V gene: TRBV30
J gene: TRBJ2-5
CDR3 protein: CAWISGRTGETQYF

V gene: TRBV5-1
J gene: TRBJ2-3
CDR3 protein: CASSPGAGSSDTQYF

V gene: TRBV19
J gene: TRBJ2-7
CDR3 protein: CASSITDSYEQYF

V gene: TRBV2
J gene: TRBJ1-1
CDR3 protein: CASSQHTGRNTEAFF

V gene: TRBV28
J gene: TRBJ2-2
CDR3 protein: CASRIQGSRELFF

V gene: TRBV18
J gene: TRBJ1-4
CDR3 protein: CASSPGPPATNEKLFF

V gene: TRBV30
J gene: TRBJ1-2
CDR3 protein: CAWSVAGQGARGYTF

V gene: TRBV5-1
J gene: TRBJ2-3
CDR3 protein: CASSWSRGGTDTQYF

V gene: TRBV7-9
J gene: TRBJ2-1
CDR3 protein: CASSFRTGDNEQFF

V gene: TRBV7-9
J gene: TRBJ2-2
CDR3 protein: CASSLAGVGTGELFF

V gene: TRBV27
J gene: TRBJ2-4
CDR3 protein: CASSLRQRGLAKNIQYF

V gene: TRBV19
J gene: TRBJ2-7
CDR3 protein: CASSPDRGGSEQYF

V gene: TRBV30
J gene: TRBJ2-3
CDR3 protein: CAWARGLAGGDTQYF

V gene: TRBV27
J gene: TRBJ2-2
CDR3 protein: CASRTGRNTGELFF

V gene: TRBV7-8
J gene: TRBJ1-5
CDR3 protein: CASSSRGSGYSNQPQHF

V gene: TRBV7-9
J gene: TRBJ2-7
CDR3 protein: CASSPPGGRSSLYEQYF

V gene: TRBV7-9
J gene: TRBJ2-7
CDR3 protein: CASSLGLAGVEQYF

V gene: TRBV4-1
J gene: TRBJ2-1
CDR3 protein: CASSSRQGGLNEQFF

V gene: TRBV9
J gene: TRBJ2-5
CDR3 protein: CASSARLSQETQYF

V gene: TRBV27
J gene: TRBJ1-2
CDR3 protein: CASSLGSIGRYTF

V gene: TRBV2
J gene: TRBJ2-6
CDR3 protein: CASSGREGPASGANVLTF

V gene: TRBV28
J gene: TRBJ1-2
CDR3 protein: CASFGSNYGYTF

V gene: TRBV7-9
J gene: TRBJ1-1
CDR3 protein: CASSLGGGGTEAFF

V gene: TRBV7-9
J gene: TRBJ2-2
CDR3 protein: CASSFLSSGAGELFF

V gene: TRBV2
J gene: TRBJ2-7
CDR3 protein: CASSGPRVGLYEQYF

V gene: TRBV5-1
J gene: TRBJ2-3
CDR3 protein: CASSLASDTDTQYF

V gene: TRBV5-1
J gene: TRBJ2-7
CDR3 protein: CASSSTGTGVVYEQYF

V gene: TRBV18
J gene: TRBJ2-7
CDR3 protein: CASSPGTGEYEQYF

V gene: TRBV6-6
J gene: TRBJ1-4
CDR3 protein: CASSIGQGAEKLFF

V gene: TRBV19
J gene: TRBJ1-2
CDR3 protein: CASSIAGGYGYTF

V gene: TRBV10-3
J gene: TRBJ2-1
CDR3 protein: CAISRGTGQFDEQFF

V gene: TRBV28
J gene: TRBJ2-7
CDR3 protein: CASESGKSSYEQYF

V gene: TRBV19
J gene: TRBJ1-1
CDR3 protein: CASSITPQGAFF

V gene: TRBV19
J gene: TRBJ2-2
CDR3 protein: CASTLPGQDTGELFF

V gene: TRBV28
J gene: TRBJ1-3
CDR3 protein: CAGSPGPVGNSGNTIYF

V gene: TRBV6-5
J gene: TRBJ2-1
CDR3 protein: CASSYFQSHNEQFF

V gene: TRBV10-1
J gene: TRBJ1-2
CDR3 protein: CASSDRANKPNYGYTF